Listed here are 30 T cell receptor beta chains from one sample, sequenced in a study of early T cells in non-severe SARS-CoV-2 infection. In TCRdb, the 5' RACE reads were re-called with MiXCR into one record per CDR3 protein. Of about 110,000 distinct CDR3 sequences in the sample, around 10% are singletons; the top ten hold approximately 7.3%. Sequenced material: whole blood. These receptors all come from an adult who was a healthcare worker with PCR-confirmed SARS-CoV-2 infection or an uninfected control (not recorded which).

This chain links TRBV9 with TRBJ1-6, with a possible D match to TRBD1 (5 bases). The CDR3 is 16 residues long. The V and J ends lost 4 bases and 9 bases respectively, with 20 bases between them. CDR1 and CDR2 (germline): SGDLS, YYNGEE. DNA for the CDR3: TGTGCCAGCAGCTACGACCCAGGGCTGGCTAGTTCACCCCTCCACTTT. It is translated as CASSYDPGLASSPLHF. Full variable domain (remainder filled in from reference TRBV9 and TRBJ1-6): DSGVTQTPKHLITATGQRVTLRCSPRSGDLSVYWYQQSLDQGLQFLIQYYNGEERAKGNILERFSAQQFPDLHSELNLSSLELGDSALYFCASSYDPGLASSPLHFGNGTRLTVT.

In its sample, this clonotype was seen many times. V and J are TRBV5-1 and TRBJ2-5, with 7 bases fitting TRBD2. The CDR3 runs to 14 residues. Germline CDR1 and CDR2: SGHRS and YFSETQ. V shed 1 base, J shed 2 bases, and the junction held 2 bases outside the gene matches. This CDR3 reads CASSLTGGQETQYF. CDR3 in DNA: TGCGCCAGCAGCTTGACGGGGGGTCAAGAGACCCAGTACTTC.

This clonotype was recorded at least ten times. The CDR3 spells CASRGINTEAFF. As DNA, the CDR3 is TGTGCCAGCAGGGGGATAAACACTGAAGCTTTCTTT. The chain carries TRBV9 and TRBJ1-1; D remains ambiguous. The V gene lost 5 bases and the J gene lost 2 bases, with 7 bases spanning the gap. Germline assignment: CDR1 SGDLS and CDR2 YYNGEE. The CDR3 sequence is 12 residues long.

The table lists this clonotype with many counts. CDR3 bases: TGTGCCAGCAGCCGGTGGCGGGAGGGAATTCCCGGGGAGCTGTTTTTT. This translates into CASSRWREGIPGELFF. This chain links TRBV11-2 with TRBJ2-2; 9 bases align to TRBD2. The CDR3 has 16 amino acids. J gave up 6 bases and V 5 bases, and 10 bases lay outside the gene matches. Germline V gene lookup returns CDR1 SGHAT and CDR2 FQNNGV.

This clonotype was counted at least ten times. The V and J genes are TRBV7-9 and TRBJ1-1; maybe TRBD1 (6 bases). CDR1 and CDR2 from the germline V gene are SEHNR and FQNEAQ (reference sequence). The CDR3 has 12 amino acids. V lost 8 bases and J 5 bases, leaving 12 bases between the germline ends. This CDR3 is CASRAGETEAFF. In DNA, the CDR3 is TGTGCCAGCCGGGCAGGGGAAACTGAAGCTTTCTTT.

The chain combines TRBV7-2 with TRBJ2-7; 7 nucleotides align to TRBD2. The germline gives CDR1 SGHTA, CDR2 FQGNSA. The CDR3 length is 16 residues. V lost 1 base, J lost 1 base, and 7 bases stayed unmatched. This chain's CDR3 is CASSLVVGGPSYEQYF. The DNA of the CDR3 is TGTGCCAGCAGCTTAGTTGTGGGAGGGCCGTCCTACGAGCAGTACTTC.

This clonotype occurred many times. This chain connects TRBV7-2 to TRBJ2-7; TRBD1 aligns across 11 bases. Germline CDR1 SGHTA, CDR2 FQGNSA. CDR3 length equals 14 residues. V lost 5 bases, J lost 8 bases, and 8 bases stayed unmatched. In DNA form, the CDR3 reads TGTGCCAGCAGCCCAGGGACAGGGGGGCAGAAGCAGTACTTC. Its protein product is CASSPGTGGQKQYF.

This clonotype was found many times. The chain combines TRBV4-3 with TRBJ1-6; D is ambiguous. Trimming shortened V by 0 bases and J by 10 bases, and 7 bases separated the two germline ends. Germline-derived CDR1 and CDR2 are LGHNA and YSLEER. This CDR3 has 13 residues. CDR3 in DNA: TGCGCCAGCAGCCAAGATTCGGTGTCACCCCTCCACTTT. Residues: CASSQDSVSPLHF.

This clonotype was picked up a small number of times. The rearrangement uses TRBV19 and TRBJ1-5; 10 bases align to TRBD1. The J segment lost 5 bases and the V segment lost 6 bases, leaving 7 bases of the junction unmatched. This CDR3 contains 15 residues. CDR1 and CDR2 from the germline V gene are LNHDA and SQIVND (reference sequence). As DNA, the CDR3 is TGTGCCAGTAGATCCATGACAGGGGGCGATCAGCCCCAGCATTTT. Encoded protein: CASRSMTGGDQPQHF.

This clonotype occurred a few times. The chain couples TRBV2 to TRBJ1-2; no reliable D call. V dropped 4 bases and J dropped 5 bases, with 8 bases sitting between them. The CDR3 length is 12 residues. The germline gives CDR1 SNHLY, CDR2 FYNNEI. DNA for the CDR3: TGTGCCAGCAGTGGGAACCGGTATGGCTACACCTTC. Amino acid sequence: CASSGNRYGYTF.

This clonotype was seen ten or more times. The rearrangement uses TRBV10-3 and TRBJ1-2; D might be TRBD1 (6 bases). Per the germline V gene, CDR1 is ENHRY and CDR2 is SYGVKD. Trimming cost V 8 bases and J 4 bases, with 17 bases left between them. The CDR3 has 14 residues. CDR3 loop: CAIGPMDRLYGYTF. The DNA for the CDR3 is TGTGCCATCGGGCCAATGGACAGACTCTATGGCTACACCTTC.

The chain carries TRBV9 and TRBJ2-7; D uncertain. Trimming stripped 4 bases from V and 5 bases from J, with 16 bases between. The CDR3 has 14 residues. Germline CDR1 reads SGDLS; CDR2 reads YYNGEE. CDR3 sequence: CASSPDLLVHEQYF. CDR3 in DNA: TGTGCCAGCAGCCCAGACCTTCTTGTCCACGAGCAGTACTTC.

This clonotype was seen repeatedly, ten times or more. The rearrangement links TRBV12-3 or TRBV12-4 to TRBJ2-1; the match to TRBD2 covers 9 bases. The CDR3 has 15 amino acids. The V gene end was trimmed by 3 bases and the J gene end by 8 bases; junction bases not matched to a gene: 8. The CDR3, as DNA: TGTGCCAGCAGTTTCTCTGCGGGAGGGCCGGATGAGCAGTTCTTC. It translates to CASSFSAGGPDEQFF.

This clonotype was observed at least ten times. The chain couples TRBV18 to TRBJ1-1, with 8 bases aligning to TRBD1. The CDR3 has 14 residues. Germline values: CDR1 KGHSH, CDR2 LQKENI. Trimming at V came to 3 bases and at J to 4 bases, leaving 4 bases not matched to a gene. Here the CDR3 reads CASSPRTGPTEAFF. The CDR3 region has the DNA TGTGCCAGCTCACCCAGGACAGGGCCCACTGAAGCTTTCTTT.

The sample holds many counts of this clonotype. V and J are TRBV7-2 and TRBJ2-3; D unclear. CDR1 is SGHTA and CDR2 is FQGNSA in the germline V gene. Trimming removed 7 bases from V and 0 bases from J, with 8 bases in between. The CDR3 length is 13 residues. The CDR3 reads CASKVGSTDTQYF. The DNA for the CDR3 is TGTGCCAGCAAAGTCGGTAGCACAGATACGCAGTATTTT.

The CDR3 region has the DNA TGTGCCAGCAGTCCCTCCGGGGTCCGGGGCACAGATACGCAGTATTTT. This gives the protein CASSPSGVRGTDTQYF. The chain has TRBV28 and TRBJ2-3; tentatively, D is TRBD2 (5 bases). Trimming stripped 5 bases from V and 1 base from J, with 16 bases between. Germline CDR1 and CDR2: MDHEN and SYDVKM. CDR3 length: 16 residues.

This rearrangement joins TRBV28 to TRBJ2-5, with 8 bases matching TRBD1. Germline trimming cut 3 bases from V and 4 bases from J; bases unmatched to any gene: 7. The CDR3 runs to 15 residues. The V gene's germline CDR1 is MDHEN and CDR2 SYDVKM. CDR3 amino acids: CASSFPGQGRETQYF. For the CDR3, the DNA is TGTGCCAGCAGTTTTCCCGGACAGGGTCGAGAGACCCAGTACTTC.

The table lists this clonotype with a few counts. The rearrangement joins TRBV5-6 to TRBJ1-1, with no clear D. The CDR3 extends over 15 amino acids. Germline V CDR1 and CDR2: SGHDT, YYEEEE. Trimming pared 4 bases from V and 5 bases from J, leaving 18 bases between. In DNA form, the CDR3 reads TGTGCCAGCAGCGGGGTATTGGAGGCGAGGACTGAAGCTTTCTTT. Translation gives CASSGVLEARTEAFF.

This clonotype was seen a few times. The DNA of the CDR3 is TGTGCCAGCAGCGACCCCCCAGCCCGGGTGCAGTACTTC. Encoded protein: CASSDPPARVQYF. V gene TRBV7-2 combines with J gene TRBJ2-7; D ambiguous. Germline CDR1 and CDR2: SGHTA and FQGNSA. The CDR3 runs to 13 residues. Deletions cut 5 bases from V and 9 bases from J, with 17 bases between.

V is TRBV12-3 or TRBV12-4 and J is TRBJ1-2; D might be TRBD1 (5 bases). This CDR3 spans 15 amino acids. The ends were cut back, 5 bases at V and 9 bases at J, with 22 bases in the middle. CDR3 residues: CASSETGTARGRYTF. The CDR3 DNA sequence: TGTGCCAGCAGTGAGACCGGGACCGCACGTGGTCGCTACACCTTC.

This clonotype was seen at least ten times. The chain has TRBV7-9 and TRBJ1-1; D is unclear. Germline V gives CDR1 SEHNR, CDR2 FQNEAQ (reference sequence). With 5 bases removed from V and 5 bases from J, the gap between germline ends came to 12 bases. CDR3 length: 13 amino acids. The CDR3 region is CASSPLHGTEAFF. As DNA, the CDR3 is TGTGCCAGCAGCCCATTACACGGGACTGAAGCTTTCTTT.

In this sample, this clonotype turned up many times. J is TRBJ2-3 and V is TRBV12-3 or TRBV12-4; 7 nucleotides align to TRBD2. This CDR3 is built from 12 residues. The V and J ends lost 6 bases and 11 bases, in that order; junction bases with no gene match: 8. The chain's CDR3 is CASRETSPLQYF. Here the CDR3 DNA reads TGTGCCAGCAGGGAGACTAGCCCCTTGCAGTATTTT.

The chain is built from TRBV15 and TRBJ1-4, with D perhaps TRBD1 (5 bases). Germline lookup yields CDR1 LNHNV and CDR2 YYDKDF (reference sequence). This CDR3 comprises 16 residues. Trimming pared 1 base from V and 2 bases from J, leaving 11 bases between. This CDR3 reads CATSRAPGITNEKLFF. The CDR3 DNA reads TGTGCCACCAGCAGAGCGCCAGGGATTACTAATGAAAAACTGTTTTTT.

The chain combines TRBV19 with TRBJ2-1; D is unclear. Germline V gives CDR1 LNHDA, CDR2 SQIVND (reference sequence). V was cut by 7 bases and J by 6 bases, with 16 bases left in between. This CDR3 is 14 amino acids long. The DNA of the CDR3 is TGTGCCAGTAAAGAAGGGCCAGGCAGCAATGAGCAGTTCTTC. Amino acids: CASKEGPGSNEQFF. Full variable domain (outside the CDR3, taken from reference TRBV19 and TRBJ2-1): DGGITQSPKYLFRKEGQNVTLSCEQNLNHDAMYWYRQDPGQGLRLIYYSQIVNDFQKGDIAEGYSVSREKKESFPLTVTSAQKNPTAFYLCASKEGPGSNEQFFGPGTRLTVL.

CDR3 nucleotide sequence: TGTGCCAGCAGCACAAGGGGCAGGTCTTCTGCGGAGACCCAGTACTTC. Its translation is CASSTRGRSSAETQYF. The V and J genes are TRBV7-2 and TRBJ2-5; D may be TRBD1 (5 bases). The V end was cut by 5 bases, the J end by 5 bases, with 21 bases between. The CDR3 extends over 16 amino acids. Looked up from germline, CDR1 is SGHTA and CDR2 is FQGNSA.

This chain uses TRBV6-1 with TRBJ1-4, with 8 bases aligning to TRBD1. Germline trimming cut 4 bases from V and 5 bases from J; bases unmatched to any gene: 9. The CDR3 has 16 residues. From germline, CDR1 is MNHNS and CDR2 SASEGT. The CDR3 here is CASSAGWTGSNEKLFF. The DNA of the CDR3 is TGTGCCAGCAGTGCGGGATGGACAGGGTCAAATGAAAAACTGTTTTTT.

This clonotype appeared a few times. The rearrangement joins TRBV20-1 to TRBJ2-1; D gene uncertain. V lost 0 bases, J lost 2 bases, and 11 bases lay in between. Per the germline V gene, CDR1 is DFQATT and CDR2 is SNEGSKA (reference sequence). The CDR3 runs to 15 residues. The CDR3 nucleotides read TGCAGTGCTAGAGATTTGGATTCCCCCTACAATGAGCAGTTCTTC. As protein: CSARDLDSPYNEQFF.

CDR3 sequence: CASSLGLAGGVWQFF. CDR3 bases: TGTGCCAGCAGTCTCGGACTAGCGGGGGGGGTTTGGCAGTTCTTC. V gene TRBV12-3 or TRBV12-4 combines with J gene TRBJ2-1, with 15 bases matching TRBD2. CDR3 length equals 15 residues. Losses at the gene ends were 5 bases for V and 12 bases for J; bases not matched to a gene: 8.

This clonotype has ten or more counts. The J gene is TRBJ2-3, the V gene TRBV7-9; TRBD2 matches at 9 bases. Germline V CDR1 and CDR2: SEHNR, FQNEAQ (reference sequence). This CDR3 spans 14 amino acids. V shed 5 bases, J shed 5 bases, and the junction held 5 bases outside the gene matches. CDR3 amino acids: CASSLSGSRDTQYF. The CDR3 DNA reads as TGTGCCAGCAGCCTTAGCGGGAGTCGAGATACGCAGTATTTT.

The chain has TRBV27 and TRBJ2-6; 8 bases are a match to TRBD2. From germline, CDR1 is MNHEY and CDR2 SMNVEV (reference sequence). V trimming: 3 bases; J trimming: 4 bases; junction bases outside the gene matches: 8. The CDR3 extends over 17 amino acids. The CDR3 here is CASSLLAGKAGANVLTF. The DNA for the CDR3 is TGTGCCAGCAGTTTGTTAGCGGGGAAGGCCGGGGCCAACGTCCTGACTTTC.